These 16 T cell receptor beta chains were all obtained from the same sample, sequenced in a study of cytomegalovirus exposure and HLA in healthy donors. TCRdb keeps only in-frame clones here, not all; method: immunoSEQ multiplex PCR. Of about 160,000 clones listed, roughly 89% are singletons. Sequenced: PBMCs. The receptor source for this set is a man aged 18-30 years in good health and CMV-seropositive.

This chain uses TRBV7-2 with TRBJ2-1; weak D call: TRBD1 (6 bases). Germline lookup yields CDR1 SGHTA and CDR2 FQGNSA. The CDR3 runs 17 residues. V lost 1 base and J lost 0, with 13 bases in between. Here the CDR3 reads CASSLELGGSSYNEQFF. CDR3 bases: TGTGCCAGCAGCTTAGAACTAGGGGGTAGCTCCTACAATGAGCAGTTCTTC.

The chain joins TRBV6-6 to TRBJ2-7; 7 nucleotides line up with TRBD1. V was clipped by 6 bases and J by 3 bases; unmatched bases: 2. Germline V gene data show CDR1 as MNHNY and CDR2 as SVGAGI (reference sequence). This CDR3 is 12 amino acids long. Here the CDR3 DNA reads TGTGCCAGCAGGCCAGGGGGCTACGAGCAGTACTTC. Encoded protein: CASRPGGYEQYF.

In its sample, this clone was seen once. The CDR3 DNA is TGTGCCAGCAGCTCTTTAAGGGTAGCGGGAGACCACAATGAGCAGTTCTTC. This translates into CASSSLRVAGDHNEQFF. The chain combines TRBV7-9 with TRBJ2-1, with 9 bases matching TRBD2. The V and J ends lost 4 bases and 5 bases, in that order; junction bases with no gene match: 12. The germline V gene has CDR1 SEHNR and CDR2 FQNEAQ (reference sequence). CDR3 size: 17 residues.

In the case of this clone: Other nucleotide sequences from this sample produce the same CDR3. The chain joins TRBV5-1 to TRBJ2-1; 11 bases align to TRBD1. Germline CDR1 SGHRS, CDR2 YFSETQ. The V segment lost 0 bases and the J segment 6 bases; nucleotides outside the gene matches: 2. The CDR3 contains 15 residues. Here the CDR3 DNA reads TGCGCCAGCAGCTTGGCAGGGACAGGGGGCAATGAGCAGTTCTTC. Its translation: CASSLAGTGGNEQFF. The entire variable domain, with the rest obtained from reference TRBV5-1 and TRBJ2-1, is as follows: KAGVTQTPRYLIKTRGQQVTLSCSPISGHRSVSWYQQTPGQGLQFLFEYFSETQRNKGNFPGRFSGRQFSNSRSEMNVSTLELGDSALYLCASSLAGTGGNEQFFGPGTRLTVL.

The chain employs TRBV30 and TRBJ1-1, with 8 bases matching TRBD1. The CDR3 sequence is 12 residues long. J lost 3 bases, V lost 5 bases, and 2 bases had no gene match. Germline CDR1 and CDR2: GTSNPN and SVGIG (reference sequence). The CDR3 loop is CAWDRGYTEAFF. The CDR3 DNA sequence: TGTGCCTGGGACAGGGGTTACACTGAAGCTTTCTTT.

The chain carries TRBV5-4 and TRBJ2-1; TRBD2 matches at 12 bases. The germline V gene has CDR1 SGHNT and CDR2 YYREEE (reference sequence). V lost 5 bases and J lost 1; bases outside the gene matches: 7. The CDR3 is 17 residues long. CDR3 DNA sequence: TGTGCCAGCAGAGCCGGGACTAGCGGGTCGTCCTACAATGAGCAGTTCTTC. This encodes CASRAGTSGSSYNEQFF.

The chain employs TRBV6-1 and TRBJ1-5; possibly TRBD1 for D (5 bases). This CDR3 is 14 amino acids long. V lost 2 bases to trimming and J lost 6 bases, with 11 bases between them. The germline V gene encodes CDR1 MNHNS and CDR2 SASEGT. CDR3 sequence: CASSETGGSQPQHF. The DNA of the CDR3 is TGTGCCAGCAGTGAAACGGGGGGGAGTCAGCCCCAGCATTTT.

The chain uses TRBV7-2 and TRBJ2-7, with 9 bases matching TRBD1. The CDR3 consists of 14 residues. V was clipped by 5 bases and J by 0 bases; unmatched bases: 2. Germline V gene data show CDR1 as SGHTA and CDR2 as FQGNSA. The CDR3 is CASSPQGASYEQYF. CDR3 DNA sequence: TGTGCCAGCAGCCCACAGGGGGCCTCCTACGAGCAGTACTTC.

This rearrangement joins TRBV28 to TRBJ2-7, with 9 bases fitting TRBD2. Trimming took 5 bases from V and 4 from J; bases not matched to a gene: 9. The CDR3 totals 15 residues. CDR1 and CDR2 from the germline V gene are MDHEN and SYDVKM. CDR3 loop: CASSKGGLAIYEQYF. CDR3 nucleotide sequence: TGTGCCAGCAGTAAGGGGGGACTAGCTATATACGAGCAGTACTTC.

This chain connects TRBV4-2 to TRBJ2-5; 11 bases map to TRBD2. Germline CDR1 reads LGHNA; CDR2 reads YNFKEQ. J was trimmed by 5 bases and V by 1 base; bases with no gene match: 6. This CDR3 is 16 amino acids long. The CDR3 reads CASSQVGTSGAETQYF. CDR3 sequence (DNA): TGTGCCAGCAGCCAAGTAGGGACTAGCGGCGCGGAGACCCAGTACTTC.

This clone has a handful of counts. The genes are TRBV28 and TRBJ2-1; 9 bases are shared with TRBD1. The junction had 5 bases not matched to a gene; V was cut back by 3 bases and J by 2 bases. Per germline, CDR1 MDHEN and CDR2 SYDVKM. The CDR3 totals 16 residues. For the CDR3, the DNA is TGTGCCAGCAGTTTCACCGGGACAGGGACCTACAATGAGCAGTTCTTC. Protein sequence: CASSFTGTGTYNEQFF.

V usage is TRBV4-1 and J usage is TRBJ2-1; TRBD2 aligns across 8 bases. Trimming at V came to 4 bases and at J to 7 bases, leaving 3 bases not matched to a gene. The length of the CDR3 is 13 residues. Germline lookup yields CDR1 MGHRA and CDR2 YSYEKL. The CDR3 coding sequence is TGCGCCAGCAGCCGCCCGGGGGGGAATGAGCAGTTCTTC. Translation: CASSRPGGNEQFF.

The genes are TRBV19 and TRBJ2-1; tentative D call: TRBD2 (5 bases). Germline V lookup: CDR1 LNHDA, CDR2 SQIVND (reference sequence). The CDR3 has 15 amino acids. Trimming pared 5 bases from V and 8 bases from J, leaving 19 bases between. CDR3 region: CASSVLAAPGDEQFF. The CDR3 nucleotides are TGTGCCAGTAGTGTGCTAGCAGCACCCGGGGATGAGCAGTTCTTC.

In this sample, this clone turned up a few times. The chain couples TRBV18 to TRBJ2-7; no clear D gene. The V gene's germline CDR1 is KGHSH and CDR2 LQKENI. Trimming removed 2 bases from V and 2 bases from J, with 7 bases in between. The CDR3 is made up of 13 amino acids. The CDR3 loop reads CASSPDFAYEQYF. The DNA for the CDR3 is TGTGCCAGCTCACCAGACTTCGCCTACGAGCAGTACTTC.

V and J are TRBV6-1 and TRBJ1-5; 7 nucleotides align to TRBD1. V gave up 2 bases and J gave up 12 bases; unmatched junction bases: 7. The CDR3 has 13 residues. Germline lookup yields CDR1 MNHNS and CDR2 SASEGT. CDR3 nucleotide sequence: TGTGCCAGCAGTGAAAAGGACAGGAATTACCAGCATTTT. Its protein product is CASSEKDRNYQHF.

This clone was seen a handful of times. Written as DNA, the CDR3 is TGTGCCAGAGCCCCCCCTACAGGTCGCCAAGAGACCCAGTACTTC. Protein: CARAPPTGRQETQYF. The gene calls are TRBV5-3 and TRBJ2-5; TRBD1 is a possible D gene (5 bases). TRBV5-3 is labeled an ORF, and its function is uncertain. Trimming stripped 7 bases from V and 1 base from J, with 17 bases between. This CDR3 region has 15 residues.